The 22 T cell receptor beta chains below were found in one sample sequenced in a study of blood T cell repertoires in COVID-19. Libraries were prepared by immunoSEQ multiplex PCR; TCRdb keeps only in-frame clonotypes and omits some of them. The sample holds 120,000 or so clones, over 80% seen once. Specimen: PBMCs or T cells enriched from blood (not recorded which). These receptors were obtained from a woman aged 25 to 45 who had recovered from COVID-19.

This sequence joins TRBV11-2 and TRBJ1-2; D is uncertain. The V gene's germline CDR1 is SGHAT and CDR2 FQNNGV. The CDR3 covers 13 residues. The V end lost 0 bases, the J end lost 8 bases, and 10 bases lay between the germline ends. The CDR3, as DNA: TGTGCCAGCAGCTTAGAGCGTCCTCGAGGCTACACCTTC. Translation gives CASSLERPRGYTF.

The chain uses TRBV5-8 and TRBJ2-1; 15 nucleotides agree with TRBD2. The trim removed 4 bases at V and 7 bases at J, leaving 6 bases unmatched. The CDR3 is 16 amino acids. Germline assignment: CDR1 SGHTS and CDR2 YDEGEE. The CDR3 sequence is CASSPGLAGGLNEQFF. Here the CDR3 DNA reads TGTGCCAGCAGCCCGGGACTAGCGGGAGGATTGAATGAGCAGTTCTTC.

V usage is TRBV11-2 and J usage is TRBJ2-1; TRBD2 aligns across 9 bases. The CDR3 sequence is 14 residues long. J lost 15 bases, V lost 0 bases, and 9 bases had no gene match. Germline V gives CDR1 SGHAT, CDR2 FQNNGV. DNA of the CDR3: TGTGCCAGCAGCTTAGAAGCTAGCGGGGACCTGGGGTTCTTC. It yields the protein CASSLEASGDLGFF.

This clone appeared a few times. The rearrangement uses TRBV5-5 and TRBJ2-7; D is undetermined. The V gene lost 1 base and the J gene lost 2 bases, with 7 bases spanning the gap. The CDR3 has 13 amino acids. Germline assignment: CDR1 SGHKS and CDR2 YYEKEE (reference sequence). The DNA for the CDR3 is TGTGCCAGCAGCTTGAACACCCCCTACGAGCAGTACTTC. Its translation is CASSLNTPYEQYF.

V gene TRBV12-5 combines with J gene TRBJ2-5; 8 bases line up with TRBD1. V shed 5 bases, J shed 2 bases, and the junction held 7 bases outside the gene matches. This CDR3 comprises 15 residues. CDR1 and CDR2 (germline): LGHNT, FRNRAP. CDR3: CASGADRGPQETQYF. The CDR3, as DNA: TGTGCTAGTGGTGCCGACAGGGGACCACAAGAGACCCAGTACTTC.

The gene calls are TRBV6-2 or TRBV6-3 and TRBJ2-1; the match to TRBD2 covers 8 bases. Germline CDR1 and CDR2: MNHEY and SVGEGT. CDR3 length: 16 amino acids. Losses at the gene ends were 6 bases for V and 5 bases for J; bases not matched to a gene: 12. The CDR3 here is CASSPGGAGTNNEQFF. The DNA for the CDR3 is TGTGCCAGCAGCCCGGGAGGGGCAGGAACGAACAATGAGCAGTTCTTC.

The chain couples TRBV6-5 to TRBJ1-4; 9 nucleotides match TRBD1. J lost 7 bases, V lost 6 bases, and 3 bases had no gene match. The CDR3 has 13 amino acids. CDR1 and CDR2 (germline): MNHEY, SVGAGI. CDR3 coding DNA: TGTGCCAGCAGCCGGGACAGGGCTGAAAAACTGTTTTTT. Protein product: CASSRDRAEKLFF.

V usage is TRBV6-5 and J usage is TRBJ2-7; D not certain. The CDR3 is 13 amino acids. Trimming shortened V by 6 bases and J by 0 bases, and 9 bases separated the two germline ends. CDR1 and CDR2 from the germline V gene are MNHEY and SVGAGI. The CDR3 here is CASSRRFSYEQYF. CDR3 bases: TGTGCCAGCAGCCGGCGGTTCTCCTACGAGCAGTACTTC.

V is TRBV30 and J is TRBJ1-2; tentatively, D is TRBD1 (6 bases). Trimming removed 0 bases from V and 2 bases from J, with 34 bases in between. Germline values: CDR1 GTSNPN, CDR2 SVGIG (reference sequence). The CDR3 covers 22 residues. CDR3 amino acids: CAWSVLGAQIVIGTQENYGYTF. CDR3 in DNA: TGTGCCTGGAGTGTACTGGGGGCCCAAATCGTCATTGGAACGCAGGAGAACTATGGCTACACCTTC.

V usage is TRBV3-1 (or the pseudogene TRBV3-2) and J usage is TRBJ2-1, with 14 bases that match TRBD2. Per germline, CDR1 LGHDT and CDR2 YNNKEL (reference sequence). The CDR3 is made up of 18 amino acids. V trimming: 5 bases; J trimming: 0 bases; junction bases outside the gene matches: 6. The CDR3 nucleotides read TGTGCCAGCAGCTACGGACTAGCGGGAGGTAGCTCCTACAATGAGCAGTTCTTC. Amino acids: CASSYGLAGGSSYNEQFF.

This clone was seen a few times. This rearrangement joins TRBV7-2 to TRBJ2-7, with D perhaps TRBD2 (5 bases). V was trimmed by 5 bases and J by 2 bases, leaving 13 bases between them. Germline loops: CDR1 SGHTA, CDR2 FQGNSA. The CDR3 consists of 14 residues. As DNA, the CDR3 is TGTGCCAGCAGCGTCCGGGATCCCACCTACGAGCAGTACTTC. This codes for CASSVRDPTYEQYF.

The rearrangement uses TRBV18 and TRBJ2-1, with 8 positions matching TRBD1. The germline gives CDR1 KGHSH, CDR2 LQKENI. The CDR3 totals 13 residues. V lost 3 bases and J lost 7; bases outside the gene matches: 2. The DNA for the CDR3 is TGTGCCAGCTCACCGGACAGGGTTAATGAGCAGTTCTTC. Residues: CASSPDRVNEQFF.

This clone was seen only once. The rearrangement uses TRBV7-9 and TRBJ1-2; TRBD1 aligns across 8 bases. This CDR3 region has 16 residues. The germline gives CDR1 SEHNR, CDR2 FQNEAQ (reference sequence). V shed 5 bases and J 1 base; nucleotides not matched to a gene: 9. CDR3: CASSTNRDRRNYGYTF. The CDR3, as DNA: TGTGCCAGCAGCACCAACCGGGACAGGCGTAACTATGGCTACACCTTC. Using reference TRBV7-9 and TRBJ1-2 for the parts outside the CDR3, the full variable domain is DTGVSQNPRHKITKRGQNVTFRCDPISEHNRLYWYRQTLGQGPEFLTYFQNEAQLEKSRLLSDRFSAERPKGSFSTLEIQRTEQGDSAMYLCASSTNRDRRNYGYTFGSGTRLTVV.

CDR3 amino acids: CASSSDRENEQFF. For the CDR3, the DNA is TGTGCCAGCAGCTCCGACAGGGAAAATGAGCAGTTCTTC. The rearrangement joins TRBV7-3 to TRBJ2-1, with 7 bases that match TRBD1. The germline CDR1 and CDR2 sequences are SGHTA and FQGTGA. V was clipped by 4 bases and J by 7 bases; unmatched bases: 4. The CDR3 runs 13 residues.

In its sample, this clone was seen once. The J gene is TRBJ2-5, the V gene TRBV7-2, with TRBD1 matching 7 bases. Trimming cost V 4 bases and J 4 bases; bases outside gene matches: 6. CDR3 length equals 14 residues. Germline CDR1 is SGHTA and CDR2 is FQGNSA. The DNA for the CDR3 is TGTGCCAGCAGCTCACAGGGGATCGGAGAGACCCAGTACTTC. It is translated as CASSSQGIGETQYF.

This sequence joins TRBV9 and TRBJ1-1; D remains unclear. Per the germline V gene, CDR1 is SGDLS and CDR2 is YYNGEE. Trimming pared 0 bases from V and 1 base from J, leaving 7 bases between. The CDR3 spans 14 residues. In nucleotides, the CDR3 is TGTGCCAGCAGCGTAGAAGAAGCGAACACTGAAGCTTTCTTT. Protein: CASSVEEANTEAFF.

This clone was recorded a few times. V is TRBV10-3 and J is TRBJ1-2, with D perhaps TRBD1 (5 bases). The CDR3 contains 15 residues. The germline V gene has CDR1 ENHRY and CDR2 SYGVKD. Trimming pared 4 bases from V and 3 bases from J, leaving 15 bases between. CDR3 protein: CAISGRWGDDYGYTF. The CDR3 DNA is TGTGCCATCAGTGGTCGCTGGGGGGACGACTATGGCTACACCTTC.

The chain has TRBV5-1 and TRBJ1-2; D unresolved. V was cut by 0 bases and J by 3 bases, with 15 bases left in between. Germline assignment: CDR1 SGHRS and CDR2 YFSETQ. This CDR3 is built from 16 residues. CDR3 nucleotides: TGCGCCAGCAGCTTGGCCAACCCGAGTCCGGACTATGGCTACACCTTC. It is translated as CASSLANPSPDYGYTF.

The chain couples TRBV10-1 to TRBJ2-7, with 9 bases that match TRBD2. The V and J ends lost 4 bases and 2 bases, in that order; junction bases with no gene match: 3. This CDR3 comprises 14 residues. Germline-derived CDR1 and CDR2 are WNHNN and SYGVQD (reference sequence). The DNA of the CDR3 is TGCGCCAGCAGTGGGGTAGCGGGGGCCTACGAGCAGTACTTC. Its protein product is CASSGVAGAYEQYF.

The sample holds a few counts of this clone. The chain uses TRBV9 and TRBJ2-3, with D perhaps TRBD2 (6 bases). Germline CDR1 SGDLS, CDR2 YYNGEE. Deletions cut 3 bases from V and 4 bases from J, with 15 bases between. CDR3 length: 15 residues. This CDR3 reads CASSARLGYADTQYF. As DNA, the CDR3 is TGTGCCAGCAGCGCCAGACTAGGTTATGCAGATACGCAGTATTTT.

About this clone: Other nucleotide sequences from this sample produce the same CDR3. The CDR3 is CASSLLAVSTDTQYF. The CDR3 DNA is TGTGCCAGCAGCCTTCTAGCAGTCAGCACAGATACGCAGTATTTT. The chain uses TRBV7-3 and TRBJ2-3, with D perhaps matching TRBD2 (5 bases). Germline values: CDR1 SGHTA, CDR2 FQGTGA. Trimming took off 5 bases at V and 0 bases at J, with 12 bases between the two ends. The CDR3 covers 15 residues.

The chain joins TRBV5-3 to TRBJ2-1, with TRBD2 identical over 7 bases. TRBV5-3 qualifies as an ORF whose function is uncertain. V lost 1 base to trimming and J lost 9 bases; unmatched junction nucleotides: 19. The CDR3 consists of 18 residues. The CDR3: CARSLLGRDYSCLGEQFF. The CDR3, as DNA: TGTGCCAGAAGCTTGTTGGGGCGGGACTACTCTTGTTTAGGTGAGCAGTTCTTC.